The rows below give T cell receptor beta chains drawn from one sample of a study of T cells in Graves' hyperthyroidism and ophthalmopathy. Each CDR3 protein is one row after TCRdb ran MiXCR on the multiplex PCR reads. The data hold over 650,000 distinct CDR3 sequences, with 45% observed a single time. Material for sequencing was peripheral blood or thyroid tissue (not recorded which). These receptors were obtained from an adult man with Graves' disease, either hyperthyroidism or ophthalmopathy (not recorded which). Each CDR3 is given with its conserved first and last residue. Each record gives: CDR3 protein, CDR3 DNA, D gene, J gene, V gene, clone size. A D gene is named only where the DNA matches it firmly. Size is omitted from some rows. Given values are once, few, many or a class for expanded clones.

CDR3 protein: CASRLGPGEKLFF
CDR3 DNA: TGTGCCAGCAGACTGGGACCCGGTGAAAAACTGTTTTTT
D gene: .
J gene: TRBJ1-4
V gene: TRBV6-5
clone size: many

CDR3 protein: CASSEYAGQETQYF
CDR3 DNA: TGCGCCAGCAGTGAGTATGCAGGACAAGAGACCCAGTACTTC
D gene: .
J gene: TRBJ2-5
V gene: TRBV10-1
clone size: many

CDR3 protein: CASSSTGGRDEQYF
CDR3 DNA: TGTGCCAGCAGCTCAACAGGGGGCAGGGATGAGCAGTACTTC
D gene: TRBD1
J gene: TRBJ2-7
V gene: TRBV7-9
clone size: .

CDR3 protein: CASSDPGRPGNGYTF
CDR3 DNA: TGTGCCAGCAGTGATCCCGGACGGCCTGGGAATGGCTACACCTTC
D gene: .
J gene: TRBJ1-2
V gene: TRBV2
clone size: few

CDR3 protein: CAISPGGNEQYF
CDR3 DNA: TGTGCCATCAGTCCGGGGGGGAACGAGCAGTACTTC
D gene: TRBD2
J gene: TRBJ2-7
V gene: TRBV7-9
clone size: .

CDR3 protein: CASSLARGGANSPLHF
CDR3 DNA: TGTGCCAGCAGCTTAGCGCGCGGGGGGGCCAATTCACCCCTCCACTTT
D gene: .
J gene: TRBJ1-6
V gene: TRBV7-2
clone size: many

CDR3 protein: CSVGGIGANVLTF
CDR3 DNA: TGCAGCGTTGGAGGAATCGGGGCCAACGTCCTGACTTTC
D gene: .
J gene: TRBJ2-6
V gene: TRBV29-1
clone size: .

CDR3 protein: CASSPEQAWNEKLFF
CDR3 DNA: TGTGCCAGTAGTCCGGAGCAGGCCTGGAATGAAAAACTGTTTTTT
D gene: .
J gene: TRBJ1-4
V gene: TRBV19
clone size: few

CDR3 protein: CASSIGPVTNQPQHF
CDR3 DNA: TGTGCCAGTAGTATAGGCCCAGTAACCAATCAGCCCCAGCATTTT
D gene: .
J gene: TRBJ1-5
V gene: TRBV19
clone size: .

CDR3 protein: CSGSTERGSPQHF
CDR3 DNA: TGCAGTGGGAGCACGGAGAGGGGGTCGCCCCAGCATTTT
D gene: .
J gene: TRBJ1-5
V gene: TRBV20-1
clone size: many

CDR3 protein: CASSLGRAGLGGYTF
CDR3 DNA: TGTGCCAGCAGTTTAGGGAGGGCAGGGCTAGGAGGCTACACCTTC
D gene: .
J gene: TRBJ1-2
V gene: TRBV12-3/TRBV12-4
clone size: .

CDR3 protein: CASSEVRREAAYGYTF
CDR3 DNA: TGCGCCAGCAGTGAGGTTAGGCGGGAGGCGGCCTATGGCTACACCTTC
D gene: .
J gene: TRBJ1-2
V gene: TRBV10-1
clone size: .

CDR3 protein: CASTWAGGVSSGEQYF
CDR3 DNA: TGTGCCAGCACCTGGGCAGGGGGTGTGAGTTCTGGCGAGCAGTACTTC
D gene: TRBD1
J gene: TRBJ2-7
V gene: TRBV6-1
clone size: .

CDR3 protein: CAIKAGGPTYGTQYF
CDR3 DNA: TGTGCCATCAAAGCGGGGGGGCCTACCTACGGGACCCAGTACTTC
D gene: TRBD2
J gene: TRBJ2-5
V gene: TRBV10-3
clone size: few

CDR3 protein: CASSRTGAYEKLFF
CDR3 DNA: TGCGCCAGCAGCCGGACGGGGGCGTATGAAAAACTGTTTTTT
D gene: .
J gene: TRBJ1-4
V gene: TRBV5-1
clone size: .

CDR3 protein: CSARGGGGRGDEAFF
CDR3 DNA: TGCAGTGCTAGAGGGGGCGGGGGCAGGGGCGATGAAGCTTTCTTT
D gene: .
J gene: TRBJ1-1
V gene: TRBV20-1
clone size: few

CDR3 protein: CVSGFRRTGELFF
CDR3 DNA: TGTGTCAGCGGGTTTCGGCGCACCGGGGAGCTGTTTTTT
D gene: .
J gene: TRBJ2-2
V gene: TRBV7-9
clone size: .

CDR3 protein: CASSPRGAVGGNTIYF
CDR3 DNA: TGTGCCAGCAGCCCCCGGGGGGCTGTCGGTGGAAACACCATATATTTT
D gene: .
J gene: TRBJ1-3
V gene: TRBV7-9
clone size: .

CDR3 protein: CASSYRRGDYEQYF
CDR3 DNA: TGTGCCAGCAGCTATCGCAGGGGGGACTACGAGCAGTACTTC
D gene: .
J gene: TRBJ2-7
V gene: TRBV11-2
clone size: .

CDR3 protein: CASSAALAGETQYF
CDR3 DNA: TGTGCCAGCAGTGCCGCCCTAGCGGGAGAGACCCAGTACTTC
D gene: TRBD2
J gene: TRBJ2-5
V gene: TRBV25-1
clone size: many

CDR3 protein: CAISGTETQYF
CDR3 DNA: TGTGCCATCAGTGGGACAGAGACCCAGTACTTC
D gene: .
J gene: TRBJ2-5
V gene: TRBV10-3
clone size: .

CDR3 protein: CASSLGGNYGYTF
CDR3 DNA: TGTGCCAGCAGTTTAGGGGGGAACTATGGCTACACCTTC
D gene: .
J gene: TRBJ1-2
V gene: TRBV12-3/TRBV12-4
clone size: many

CDR3 protein: CASSLAPGPSYGYTF
CDR3 DNA: TGTGCCAGCAGCTTAGCGCCAGGCCCCTCCTATGGCTACACCTTC
D gene: .
J gene: TRBJ1-2
V gene: TRBV7-8
clone size: many

CDR3 protein: CSVEDQAVYEQYF
CDR3 DNA: TGCAGCGTTGAAGATCAAGCAGTCTACGAGCAGTACTTC
D gene: .
J gene: TRBJ2-7
V gene: TRBV29-1
clone size: many

CDR3 protein: CASSLELGAEAFF
CDR3 DNA: TGCGCCAGCAGCCTGGAGCTGGGGGCTGAAGCTTTCTTT
D gene: .
J gene: TRBJ1-1
V gene: TRBV5-1
clone size: .

CDR3 protein: CASSYSSQGEAAGELFF
CDR3 DNA: TGTGCCAGCAGTTACTCGAGTCAGGGAGAGGCGGCCGGGGAGCTGTTTTTT
D gene: .
J gene: TRBJ2-2
V gene: TRBV6-5
clone size: .